This TCR beta chain is drawn from a study of identical twins. Findings of the study overall: Cord blood beta clonotypes that were abundant carried fewer insertions, and memory repertoires showed no such trend.

In its sample, this clonotype was seen a few times. What it binds is not known. One entry per CDR3 protein results from TCRdb running MiXCR on the 5' RACE reads. The sample holds roughly 470,000 distinct CDR3 sequences, over 11% seen once. These data are also associated with another study on yellow fever vaccine responses in identical twins. That source reports: Twins showed a vaccine T cell response that reportedly seemed partly convergent, partly personalized.

Sequences were obtained from CD4+ T cells sorted from blood. The clonotype originates from a woman younger than 30 in good health.

In DNA, the CDR3 is TGTGCCAGCAGCTTAAGGCCTAGTCGAGCAGGCGAGACCCAGTACTTC. Translated, it gives CASSLRPSRAGETQYF. J is TRBJ2-5 and V is TRBV7-2; D is unclear. The CDR3 is made up of 16 amino acids. The germline V and J ends were trimmed by 2 bases and 5 bases, with 18 bases remaining between them. Germline V gene data show CDR1 as SGHTA and CDR2 as FQGNSA.